The present T cell receptor (beta chain) was sequenced within a study of blood T cell repertoires in COVID-19. Enrolled through a virtual design, the participants were between about 18 and 100 years of age and came from fewer than 30 US areas. Here immunoSEQ multiplex PCR was the method, and the copy in TCRdb shows in-frame clones only, minus some. The data hold 170,000 or so clones, with about 78% observed a single time. The sequenced sample consisted of PBMCs or T cells enriched from blood (not recorded which). The receptor's source is a woman aged 50 to 65 who had recovered from COVID-19.

The CDR3 protein is CASKWLAGGYSEQFF. In nucleotides, the CDR3 is TGTGCCAGTAAGTGGCTAGCGGGAGGGTATAGTGAGCAGTTCTTC. The chain joins TRBV19 to TRBJ2-1; 12 bases are a match to TRBD2. The CDR3 runs 15 residues. The germline V gene has CDR1 LNHDA and CDR2 SQIVND (reference sequence). V was pared by 7 bases and J by 9 bases, with 10 bases of the junction left unmatched.